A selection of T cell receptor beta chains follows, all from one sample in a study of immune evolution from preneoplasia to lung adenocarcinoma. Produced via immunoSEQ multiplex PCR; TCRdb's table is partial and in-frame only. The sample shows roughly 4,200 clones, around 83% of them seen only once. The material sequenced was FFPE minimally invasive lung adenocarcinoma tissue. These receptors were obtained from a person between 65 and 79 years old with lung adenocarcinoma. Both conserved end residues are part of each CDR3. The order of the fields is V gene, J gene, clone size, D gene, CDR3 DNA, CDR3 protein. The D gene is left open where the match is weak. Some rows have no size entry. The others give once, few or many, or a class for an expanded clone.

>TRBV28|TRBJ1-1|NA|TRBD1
TGTGCCAGCAGGCCCACAGGGGGCCAGGGGACTGAAGCTTTCTTT
CASRPTGGQGTEAFF
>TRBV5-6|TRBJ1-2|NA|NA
TGTGCCAGCAGCTTGGCACAGATCAACTATGGCTACACCTTC
CASSLAQINYGYTF
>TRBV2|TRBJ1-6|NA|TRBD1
TGTGCCAGCATGTTTTCAGGGGGCATTGATTCACCCCTCCACTTT
CASMFSGGIDSPLHF
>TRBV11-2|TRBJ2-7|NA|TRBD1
TGTGCCAGCAGCTTATTACAGGGGCTAAACCTTTACTACGAGCAGTACTTC
CASSLLQGLNLYYEQYF
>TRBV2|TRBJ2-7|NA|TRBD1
TGTGCCACCGGGGGACAGGTCTCCTACGAGCAGTACTTC
CATGGQVSYEQYF
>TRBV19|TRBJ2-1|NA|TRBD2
TGTGCCAGTAGTATAGTGCGTTATTCGGGGACTAGCGGGAGAAATGAGCAGTTCTTC
CASSIVRYSGTSGRNEQFF
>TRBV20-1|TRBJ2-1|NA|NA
TGCAGTGCTCCTCTAAAAAATGAGCAGTTCTTC
CSAPLKNEQFF
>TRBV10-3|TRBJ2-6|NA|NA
TGTGCCATCAGTGGGGGACTTCCCGACTCTGGGGCCAACGTCCTGACTTTC
CAISGGLPDSGANVLTF
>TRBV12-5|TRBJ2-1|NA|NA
TGTGCTAGTGGCGACGTGGTGGCCTACAATGAGCAGTTCTTC
CASGDVVAYNEQFF
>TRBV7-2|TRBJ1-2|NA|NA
TGTGCCAGCAGCTTCGGGGATAGCGGCTACACCTTC
CASSFGDSGYTF
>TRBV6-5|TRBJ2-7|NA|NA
TGTGCCAGCAGTTACCAGCGCGAGCAGTACTTC
CASSYQREQYF
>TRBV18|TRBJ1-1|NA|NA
TGTGCCAGCTCACCCGAGTCTGGGGTTAGGACTGAAGCTTTCTTT
CASSPESGVRTEAFF
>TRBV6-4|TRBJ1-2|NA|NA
TGTGCCAGCAGTGACACCCCCGACGTCCCGGACAGAAATGGCTACACCTTC
CASSDTPDVPDRNGYTF
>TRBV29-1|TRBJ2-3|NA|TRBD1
TGCGGTACCCGCAGGGGGAACACAGATACGCAGTATTTT
CGTRRGNTDTQYF
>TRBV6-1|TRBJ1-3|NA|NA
TGTGCCAGCAGTGCCCAGGGGCTTTGGCCTACTGGAAACACCATATATTTT
CASSAQGLWPTGNTIYF
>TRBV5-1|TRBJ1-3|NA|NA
TGCGCCAGCAGCTTGATGGGGGAAAACACCATATATTTT
CASSLMGENTIYF
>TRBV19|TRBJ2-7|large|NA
TGTGCCAGTAGTATAGGGGGTACAGGCTCCTACGAGCAGTACTTC
CASSIGGTGSYEQYF
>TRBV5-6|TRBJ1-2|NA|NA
TGTGCCAGCAGCTTGGTAGGTTTGGAAGGCTACACCTTC
CASSLVGLEGYTF
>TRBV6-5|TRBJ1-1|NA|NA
TGTGCCAGCAGTTTAAAACTCGGACAGTCAAAAGCTTTCTTT
CASSLKLGQSKAFF
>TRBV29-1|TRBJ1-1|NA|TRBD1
TGCAGCGCTAAGGGGACAGAGAACACTGAAGCTTTCTTT
CSAKGTENTEAFF
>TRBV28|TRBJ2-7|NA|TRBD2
TGTGCCAGCAGTTTATATTGGCTAGCGGGAGCCTACGAGCAGTACTTC
CASSLYWLAGAYEQYF
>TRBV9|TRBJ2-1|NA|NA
TGTGCCAGCAGGGCCTTGTCCAGCGCCTCCTACAATGAGCAGTTCTTC
CASRALSSASYNEQFF
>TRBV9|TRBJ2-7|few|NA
TGTGCCAGCAGCGTAGGCGACCAGGGTCCCTACGAGCAGTACTTC
CASSVGDQGPYEQYF
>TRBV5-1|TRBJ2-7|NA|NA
TGCGCCAGTTCCGGGACCTACTATGGCGAGCAGTACTTC
CASSGTYYGEQYF
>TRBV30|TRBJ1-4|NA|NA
TGTGCCTGGACCCGGGCCCCTGGGGAAAAACTGTTTTTT
CAWTRAPGEKLFF
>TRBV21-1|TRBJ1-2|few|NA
TGTGCCAGCAGCAAATCGGATGTATGGGATCGGGACTATGGCTACACCTTC
CASSKSDVWDRDYGYTF
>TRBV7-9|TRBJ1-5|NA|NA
TGTGCCAGCAGCCAGGACAGTAATCAGCCCCAGCATTTT
CASSQDSNQPQHF
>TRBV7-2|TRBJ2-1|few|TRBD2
TGTGCCAGCAGCTTACGGTGGGGAGGGGACTACAATGAGCAGTTCTTC
CASSLRWGGDYNEQFF
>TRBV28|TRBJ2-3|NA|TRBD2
TGTGCCAGTCGTTCCCAGGGAGGGAAGGTAAATACGCAGTATTTT
CASRSQGGKVNTQYF
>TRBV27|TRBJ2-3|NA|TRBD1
TGTGCCAGCAGTTCTAGGACAGGGGCTTGGTCCCCGCAGTATTTT
CASSSRTGAWSPQYF
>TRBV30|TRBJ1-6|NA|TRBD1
TGTGCCTGGGACAGGGGCTCCTATAATTCACCCCTCCACTTT
CAWDRGSYNSPLHF
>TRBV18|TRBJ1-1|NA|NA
TGTGCCAGCTCACCCCGGCCAGGGGAAGGTGAAGCTTTCTTT
CASSPRPGEGEAFF
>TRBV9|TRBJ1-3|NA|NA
TGTGCCAGCAGCCCGACCGGGGGGGGGCCCTCTGGAAACACCATATATTTT
CASSPTGGGPSGNTIYF
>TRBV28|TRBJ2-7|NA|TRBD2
TGTGCCAGCAGTCCCCAGACTAGCGCCTTTACCTACGAGCAGTACTTC
CASSPQTSAFTYEQYF
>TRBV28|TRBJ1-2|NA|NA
TGTGCCAGCAGGAACAGGACGGGAGGCTACACCTTC
CASRNRTGGYTF
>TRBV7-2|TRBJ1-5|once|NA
TGTGCCAGCAGCTTAGCAGGGAACAATCAGCCCCAGCATTTT
CASSLAGNNQPQHF
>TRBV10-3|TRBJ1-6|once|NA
TGTGCCATCAGTGAACGCTACGCCGGGGATAGCTCCTATAATTCACCCCTCCACTTT
CAISERYAGDSSYNSPLHF
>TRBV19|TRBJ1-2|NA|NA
TGTGCCAGTAGTAATTTACAGGATTACTATGGCTACACCTTC
CASSNLQDYYGYTF
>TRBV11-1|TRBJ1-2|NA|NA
TGTGCCAGCAGCTTACAGTCTAACTATGGCTACACCTTC
CASSLQSNYGYTF
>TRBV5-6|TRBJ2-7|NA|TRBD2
TGTGCCAGCAGCTCCAGCGGGAGAATATACGAGCAGTACTTC
CASSSSGRIYEQYF